This T cell receptor (beta chain) was sequenced for a study of cytomegalovirus exposure and HLA in healthy donors. Study-level results: Accounts indicate the classifier identified cytomegalovirus status with strong specificity and sensitivity.

Trimming left V 2 bases short and J 9 bases short, with 17 bases between. The CDR3 is 14 amino acids. Germline CDR1 and CDR2: KGHSH and LQKENI. Use of 60 Vbeta and 13 Jbeta primers characterized the PCR. Sequencing was performed with immunoSEQ multiplex PCR; in TCRdb, only in-frame clones are kept and a portion is missing. Of approximately 160,000 clones in the sample, about 75% were seen once. To note about this clone: What it recognizes is unknown.

The chain couples TRBV18 to TRBJ2-7; D is possibly TRBD1 (7 bases). The sample comprised PBMCs. The receptor comes from a man in his late teens or twenties in good health and CMV-seronegative. The CDR3 region is CASSPGRDRRLQYF. Here the CDR3 DNA reads TGTGCCAGCTCACCAGGGCGGGACAGAAGGTTGCAGTACTTC.